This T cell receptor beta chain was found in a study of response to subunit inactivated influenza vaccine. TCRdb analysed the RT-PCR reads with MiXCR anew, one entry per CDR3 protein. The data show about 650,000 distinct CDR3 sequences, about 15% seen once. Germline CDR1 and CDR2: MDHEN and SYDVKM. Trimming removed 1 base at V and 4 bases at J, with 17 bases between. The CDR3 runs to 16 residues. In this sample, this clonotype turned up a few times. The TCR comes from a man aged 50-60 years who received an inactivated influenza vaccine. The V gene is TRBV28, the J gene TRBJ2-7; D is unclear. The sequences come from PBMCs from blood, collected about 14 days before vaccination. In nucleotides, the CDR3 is TGTGCCAGCAGTTTATATTGGGGTCCGGACGAATACGAGCAGTACTTC. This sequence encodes CASSLYWGPDEYEQYF.